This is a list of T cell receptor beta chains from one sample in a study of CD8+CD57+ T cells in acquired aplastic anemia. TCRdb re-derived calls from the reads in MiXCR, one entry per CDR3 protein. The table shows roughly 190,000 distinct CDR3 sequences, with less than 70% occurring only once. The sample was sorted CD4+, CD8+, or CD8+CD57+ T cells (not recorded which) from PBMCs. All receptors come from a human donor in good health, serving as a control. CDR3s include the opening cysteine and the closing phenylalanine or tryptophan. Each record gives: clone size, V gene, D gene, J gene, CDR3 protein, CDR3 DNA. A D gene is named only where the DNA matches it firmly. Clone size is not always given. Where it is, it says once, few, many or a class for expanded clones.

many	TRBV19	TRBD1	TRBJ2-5	CASSTQRTGGETQYF	TGTGCCAGTAGTACCCAGAGGACAGGGGGGGAGACCCAGTACTTC
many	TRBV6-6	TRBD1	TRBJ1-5	CASTDPGQSNQPQHF	TGTGCCAGCACGGATCCGGGACAGAGCAATCAGCCCCAGCATTTT
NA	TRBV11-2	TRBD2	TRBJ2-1	CASSSLAGAPTDTQFF	TGTGCCAGCAGCTCATTAGCGGGGGCCCCCACAGATACGCAGTTCTTC
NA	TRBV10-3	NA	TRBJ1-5	CAVSEREGTGDQPQHF	TGTGCCGTAAGTGAGCGTGAGGGCACGGGAGATCAGCCCCAGCATTTT
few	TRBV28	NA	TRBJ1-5	CASSLGGGAGNQPQHF	TGTGCCAGCAGTTTAGGAGGGGGGGCTGGGAATCAGCCCCAGCATTTT
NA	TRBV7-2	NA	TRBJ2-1	CASSQAPPGGNEQFF	TGTGCCAGCAGCCAGGCCCCCCCAGGTGGCAATGAGCAGTTCTTC
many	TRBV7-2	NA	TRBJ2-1	CASSLVIQGGNEQFF	TGTGCCAGCAGCTTAGTAATCCAGGGGGGCAATGAGCAGTTCTTC
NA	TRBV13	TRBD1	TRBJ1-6	CASSFGDRASPLHF	TGTGCCAGCAGCTTCGGGGACAGGGCTTCACCCCTCCACTTT
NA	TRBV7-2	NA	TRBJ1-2	CASGTYGYTF	TGTGCCAGCGGCACGTACGGCTACACCTTC
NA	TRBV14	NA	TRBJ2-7	CASSQAMEVEQYF	TGTGCCAGCAGCCAAGCAATGGAGGTCGAGCAGTACTTC
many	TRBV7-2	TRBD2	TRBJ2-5	CASSLVGGGKETQYF	TGTGCCAGCAGCTTAGTGGGGGGGGGAAAAGAGACCCAGTACTTC
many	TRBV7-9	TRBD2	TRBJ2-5	CASSPEGTSVQETQYF	TGTGCCAGCAGCCCCGAAGGAACTAGCGTCCAAGAGACCCAGTACTTC
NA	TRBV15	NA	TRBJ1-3	CATSSLRPSGNTIYF	TGTGCCACCAGCAGCTTAAGACCGAGCGGGAACACCATATATTTT
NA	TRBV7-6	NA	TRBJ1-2	CASSLVSGGGYTF	TGTGCCAGCAGCTTAGTGTCAGGCGGGGGCTACACCTTC
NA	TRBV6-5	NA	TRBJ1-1	CASSYSKRTDNTEAFF	TGTGCCAGCAGTTACTCGAAACGGACAGATAACACTGAAGCTTTCTTT
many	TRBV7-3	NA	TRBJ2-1	CASSLGIYNEQFF	TGTGCCAGCAGCTTGGGCATATACAATGAGCAGTTCTTC
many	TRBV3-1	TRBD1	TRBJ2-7	CASSQDPGTGGVTKRF	TGTGCCAGCAGCCAAGATCCCGGGACAGGGGGCGTCACTAAAAGATTC
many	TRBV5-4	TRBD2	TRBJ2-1	CASSLDPGGYNEQFF	TGTGCCAGCAGCTTAGATCCCGGGGGGTACAATGAGCAGTTCTTC
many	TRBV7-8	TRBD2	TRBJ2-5	CASSVMSGGAEETQYF	TGTGCCAGCAGCGTAATGAGCGGGGGGGCGGAGGAGACCCAGTACTTC
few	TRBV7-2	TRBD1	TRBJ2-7	CASSPRLAGGEQYF	TGTGCCAGTAGCCCCCGCCTCGCAGGGGGCGAGCAGTACTTC
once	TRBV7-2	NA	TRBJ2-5	CASRRGAGETQYF	TGTGCCAGCAGACGGGGGGCCGGTGAGACCCAGTACTTC
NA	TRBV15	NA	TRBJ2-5	CATSRDLPTQETQYF	TGTGCCACCAGCAGAGATCTCCCCACCCAAGAGACCCAGTACTTC
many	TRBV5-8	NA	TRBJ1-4	CASSVGINEKLFF	TGTGCCAGCAGCGTGGGCATTAATGAAAAACTGTTTTTT
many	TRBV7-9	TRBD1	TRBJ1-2	CASSYTGGGGGYTF	TGTGCCAGCAGCTACACAGGGGGCGGTGGTGGCTACACCTTC
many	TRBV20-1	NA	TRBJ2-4	CSASTPAREVAKNIQYF	TGCAGTGCTAGCACACCGGCGAGGGAGGTAGCCAAAAACATTCAGTACTTC
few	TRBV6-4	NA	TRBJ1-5	CASSPLQGGGNQPQHF	TGTGCCAGCAGTCCCCTCCAGGGAGGAGGCAATCAGCCCCAGCATTTT
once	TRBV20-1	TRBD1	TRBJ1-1	CSARAQGAAGIEAFF	TGCAGTGCTAGAGCACAGGGGGCCGCAGGGATCGAAGCTTTCTTT
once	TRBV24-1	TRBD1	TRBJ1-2	CATSDRQGDGYTF	TGTGCCACCAGTGACAGACAGGGCGATGGCTACACCTTC
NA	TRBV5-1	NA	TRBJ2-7	CASSLHGSSYEQYF	TGCGCCAGCAGCTTGCACGGCAGCTCCTACGAGCAGTACTTC
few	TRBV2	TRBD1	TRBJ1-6	CASSETGVNSPLHF	TGTGCCAGCAGTGAAACAGGGGTCAATTCACCCCTCCACTTT
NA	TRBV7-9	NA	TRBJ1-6	CASRVDDSPLHF	TGTGCCAGCAGAGTGGACGATTCACCCCTCCACTTT
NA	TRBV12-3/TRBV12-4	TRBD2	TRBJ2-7	CASSLKLAGGEQYF	TGTGCCAGCAGTTTAAAGCTAGCGGGGGGCGAGCAGTACTTC
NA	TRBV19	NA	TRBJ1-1	CASSMGRADTEAFF	TGTGCCAGTAGTATGGGCCGTGCTGACACTGAAGCTTTCTTT
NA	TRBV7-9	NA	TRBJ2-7	CASSLGSSWDGQYF	TGTGCCAGCAGCCTAGGCAGTTCTTGGGACGGGCAGTACTTC
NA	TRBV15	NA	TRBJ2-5	CATGKGGETQYF	TGTGCCACCGGAAAGGGGGGAGAGACCCAGTACTTC
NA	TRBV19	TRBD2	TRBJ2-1	CASSIRGLAGGLSNEQFF	TGTGCCAGTAGTATTCGGGGACTAGCGGGGGGGCTTTCCAATGAGCAGTTCTTC
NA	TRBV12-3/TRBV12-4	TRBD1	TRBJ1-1	CASSVSPGTENTEAFF	TGTGCCAGCAGTGTATCCCCGGGGACAGAGAACACTGAAGCTTTCTTT
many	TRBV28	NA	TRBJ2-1	CASHGRDNSYNEQFF	TGTGCCAGCCACGGAAGGGACAACTCCTACAATGAGCAGTTCTTC
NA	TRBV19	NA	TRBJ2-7	CASSPRFGEQYF	TGTGCCAGTAGTCCCCGATTTGGGGAGCAGTACTTC
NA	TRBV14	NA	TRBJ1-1	CASSRFGRENTEAFF	TGTGCCAGCAGCCGTTTCGGCAGGGAAAACACTGAAGCTTTCTTT
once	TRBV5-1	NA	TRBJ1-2	CASSLATGFGYTF	TGCGCCAGCAGCTTGGCCACAGGGTTTGGCTACACCTTC
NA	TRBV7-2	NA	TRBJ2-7	CASSLTKGPTYEQYF	TGTGCCAGCAGCTTAACAAAGGGCCCTACCTACGAGCAGTACTTC
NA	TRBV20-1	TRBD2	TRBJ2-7	CSASVGGLGYEQYF	TGCAGTGCTAGCGTGGGGGGGTTGGGCTACGAACAGTACTTC
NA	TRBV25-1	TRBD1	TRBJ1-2	CASRAEADRNGYTF	TGTGCCAGCAGGGCAGAGGCGGACAGGAATGGCTACACCTTC
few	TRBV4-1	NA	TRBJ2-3	CASSQDRTGGGTDTQYF	TGCGCCAGCAGCCAAGATCGCACGGGGGGCGGCACAGATACGCAGTATTTT
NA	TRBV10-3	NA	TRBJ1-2	CAISEGRTSYGYTF	TGTGCCATCAGTGAGGGGAGAACTTCTTATGGCTACACCTTC
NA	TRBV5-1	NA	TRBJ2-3	CASVGTHRSGGDPQYF	TGCGCCAGCGTCGGAACCCACAGGTCCGGGGGAGACCCGCAGTATTTT
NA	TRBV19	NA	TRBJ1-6	CASGPTFNSPLHF	TGTGCCAGTGGGCCGACATTTAATTCACCCCTCCACTTT
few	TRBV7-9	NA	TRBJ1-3	CASSLGAGRPSGNTIYF	TGTGCCAGCAGCTTAGGCGCCGGCAGACCCTCTGGAAACACCATATATTTT
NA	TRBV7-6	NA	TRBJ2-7	CASSSQDRLGQYF	TGTGCCAGCAGCTCACAAGACAGGTTGGGGCAGTACTTC
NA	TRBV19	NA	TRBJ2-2	CASSDGLHIWELFF	TGTGCCAGTAGCGACGGACTACACATCTGGGAGCTGTTTTTT
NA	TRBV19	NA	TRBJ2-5	CASTHSRGETQYF	TGTGCCAGTACTCACTCGAGGGGGGAGACCCAGTACTTC
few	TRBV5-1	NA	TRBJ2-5	CASSLVPGFTNEQYF	TGCGCCAGCAGCTTGGTTCCCGGGTTTACCAATGAGCAGTACTTC
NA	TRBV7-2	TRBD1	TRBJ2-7	CASRGLGQGVYEQYF	TGTGCCAGCAGGGGATTGGGACAGGGGGTGTACGAGCAGTACTTC
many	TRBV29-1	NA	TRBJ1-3	CSVEDQGRSGNTIYF	TGCAGCGTTGAAGATCAAGGCCGCTCTGGAAACACCATATATTTT
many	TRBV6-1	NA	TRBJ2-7	CASSEAWTDTYEQYF	TGTGCCAGCAGTGAAGCCTGGACCGATACCTACGAGCAGTACTTC